The 15 T cell receptor beta chains given below trace back to one sample, sequenced in a study of T cell responses to AZD1222 COVID-19 vaccine. Clones were sequenced by immunoSEQ multiplex PCR, and TCRdb holds only the in-frame ones, with some missing. The sample holds about 59,000 clones; nearly 90% are singletons and the top ten take roughly 6%. This specimen consisted of peripheral blood, obtained 28 days after the second AZD1222 dose. The receptors here all came from an adult who received the AZD1222 COVID-19 vaccine.

The rearrangement uses TRBV19 and TRBJ2-7, with TRBD1 matching 7 bases. CDR3 length: 14 amino acids. CDR1 is LNHDA, CDR2 SQIVND, per germline (reference sequence). Trimming at V came to 8 bases and at J to 2 bases, leaving 9 bases not matched to a gene. CDR3: CASGSTGQTYEQYF. The CDR3, as DNA: TGTGCCAGTGGCTCTACGGGACAGACCTACGAGCAGTACTTC.

This chain uses TRBV5-4 with TRBJ2-3; 11 nucleotides line up with TRBD2. This CDR3 comprises 16 residues. Germline CDR1 is SGHNT and CDR2 is YYREEE (reference sequence). Trimming removed 5 bases from V and 4 bases from J; junction bases left unmatched: 9. This chain's CDR3 is CASRTRLAGIADTQYF. The CDR3, as DNA: TGTGCCAGCAGGACCCGACTAGCGGGGATCGCAGATACGCAGTATTTT.

The J gene is TRBJ1-6, the V gene TRBV10-3; 8 bases are a match to TRBD1. Germline CDR1 reads ENHRY; CDR2 reads SYGVKD. The CDR3 loop spans 14 amino acids. Trimming at V came to 6 bases and at J to 8 bases, leaving 6 bases not matched to a gene. Written as DNA, the CDR3 is TGTGCCATCAGCGCCGGACAGGGTCATTCACCCCTCCACTTT. This sequence encodes CAISAGQGHSPLHF.

The V gene is TRBV7-6, the J gene TRBJ1-6; TRBD1 aligns across 8 bases. The CDR3 consists of 15 residues. Germline CDR1 reads SGHVS; CDR2 reads FNYEAQ. V lost 5 bases and J lost 9; bases outside the gene matches: 9. CDR3 sequence reads: CASSVLQGVGSPLHF. The CDR3 DNA follows: TGTGCCAGCAGCGTGTTACAGGGGGTCGGTTCACCCCTCCACTTT.

The chain joins TRBV5-8 to TRBJ1-5, with 8 nucleotides matching TRBD1. CDR1 is SGHTS, CDR2 YDEGEE, per germline. The V segment lost 4 bases and the J segment 3 bases; nucleotides outside the gene matches: 9. The CDR3 is 16 amino acids. In DNA form, the CDR3 reads TGTGCCAGCAGCGTGTACGGACAGGGCTACAATCAGCCCCAGCATTTT. This encodes CASSVYGQGYNQPQHF.

The CDR3 here is CASKFRKRERVWNEQFF. CDR3 in DNA: TGTGCCAGCAAATTTCGTAAGCGGGAGCGTGTGTGGAATGAGCAGTTCTTC. The V and J genes are TRBV11-3 and TRBJ2-1; 8 positions agree with TRBD2. The CDR3 extends over 17 amino acids. V shed 7 bases, J shed 7 bases, and the junction held 18 bases outside the gene matches. Germline V gene data show CDR1 as SGHNT and CDR2 as YENEEA.

DNA of the CDR3: TGTGCCAGCAGTGAAACGGGGCCTCCCAGGAACACCATATATTTT. This codes for CASSETGPPRNTIYF. V is TRBV6-4 and J is TRBJ1-3, with D tentatively TRBD1 (5 bases). The CDR3 covers 15 residues. In germline, CDR1 is MRHNA, CDR2 SNTAGT. Trimming removed 3 bases from V and 7 bases from J, with 16 bases in between.

V is TRBV6-4 and J is TRBJ1-6; 9 bases are shared with TRBD1. CDR1 is MRHNA, CDR2 SNTAGT, per germline. The CDR3 is 14 residues long. V trimming: 4 bases; J trimming: 9 bases; junction bases outside the gene matches: 4. Written as DNA, the CDR3 is TGTGCCAGCAGTGCTAACAGGGGGCTTTCACCCCTCCACTTT. Protein: CASSANRGLSPLHF.

The rearrangement joins TRBV6-5 to TRBJ1-2, with D possibly TRBD1 on 6 matching bases. Germline loops: CDR1 MNHEY, CDR2 SVGAGI. The CDR3 is 14 residues long. Trimming removed 2 bases from V and 7 bases from J, with 14 bases in between. As DNA, the CDR3 is TGTGCCAGCAGTTACGGGACAAGCTACGCTGGCTACACCTTC. This codes for CASSYGTSYAGYTF.

The count of this clone is one. The DNA of the CDR3 is TGCGCCAGCAGCCAGGGGGGAGGGTATGGCTACACCTTC. It codes for CASSQGGGYGYTF. J is TRBJ1-2 and V is TRBV4-1, with D tentatively TRBD1 (5 bases). CDR1 is MGHRA, CDR2 YSYEKL, per germline. The CDR3 has 13 residues. With 3 bases removed from V and 5 bases from J, the gap between germline ends came to 10 bases.

The chain is built from TRBV10-2 and TRBJ2-2; 7 positions match TRBD2. CDR1 is WSHSY and CDR2 is SAAADI in the germline V gene. Trimming at V came to 0 bases and at J to 4 bases, leaving 14 bases not matched to a gene. This CDR3 has 19 residues. The CDR3 sequence: CASSESRSGAGAVTGELFF. In DNA form, the CDR3 reads TGCGCCAGCAGTGAGTCGAGGAGCGGGGCGGGAGCGGTCACCGGGGAGCTGTTTTTT.

CDR3 protein: CASSLGPTGHQETQYF. The CDR3 DNA is TGTGCCAGCAGCTTAGGCCCTACAGGCCACCAAGAGACCCAGTACTTC. The rearrangement links TRBV13 to TRBJ2-5; possibly TRBD1 for D (5 bases). V lost 0 bases, J lost 0 bases, and 11 bases lay in between. This CDR3 has 16 residues. The germline V gene has CDR1 PRHDT and CDR2 FYEKMQ (reference sequence).

J is TRBJ2-7 and V is TRBV29-1, with a weak D call TRBD2 (6 bases). V gave up 4 bases and J gave up 5 bases, with 9 bases separating them. There are 11 residues in the CDR3. Germline CDR1 SQVTM, CDR2 ANQGSEA. The CDR3 DNA follows: TGCAGCGTTGGGGACTTCGACGAGCAGTACTTC. Protein sequence: CSVGDFDEQYF.

V and J are TRBV9 and TRBJ2-2; D possibly uses TRBD1 or TRBD2 (5 bases each). Germline values: CDR1 SGDLS, CDR2 YYNGEE. CDR3 length equals 16 residues. The germline V and J ends were trimmed by 2 bases and 0 bases, with 11 bases remaining between them. The CDR3 coding sequence is TGTGCCAGCAGCGTGAACCCGGGGCCGAACACCGGGGAGCTGTTTTTT. Translating it yields CASSVNPGPNTGELFF.

The chain is built from TRBV12-5 and TRBJ1-1; D is unclear. In germline, CDR1 is LGHNT, CDR2 FRNRAP. The length of the CDR3 is 13 residues. Trimming left V 4 bases short and J 1 base short, with 7 bases between. The CDR3 loop reads CASGSSANTEAFF. The CDR3 DNA sequence: TGTGCTAGTGGTTCCTCAGCGAACACTGAAGCTTTCTTT.